The 13 T cell receptor beta chains below come from one sample, sequenced in a study of T cells in Graves' hyperthyroidism and ophthalmopathy. From RNA transcripts, TCR beta CDR3 regions were amplified. With the HTBI primer set, the TCR CDR3 went through a first round of RT-PCR. MiXCR, run by TCRdb on the multiplex PCR reads, gives a single entry per CDR3 protein. This table holds about 47,000 distinct CDR3 sequences, approximately 50% found once. The sample taken for sequencing was peripheral blood or thyroid tissue (not recorded which). The source is a man younger than 35 with Graves' hyperthyroidism.

This clonotype was counted only a few times. This chain links TRBV10-2 with TRBJ2-7, with 12 bases aligning to TRBD2. This CDR3 is 17 amino acids long. CDR1 WSHSY and CDR2 SAAADI come from the germline V gene. Losses at the gene ends were 6 bases for V and 4 bases for J; bases not matched to a gene: 13. CDR3 nucleotide sequence: TGCGCCAGCAGCCCCACCCTCTCTAGCGGGAGGGCGTACGAGCAGTACTTC. It codes for CASSPTLSSGRAYEQYF.

This chain joins TRBV5-6 and TRBJ1-1; 7 bases line up with TRBD1. V gave up 3 bases and J gave up 5 bases; unmatched junction bases: 7. The CDR3 has 14 residues. Per germline, CDR1 SGHDT and CDR2 YYEEEE. CDR3 amino acids: CASSSQGVWTEAFF. In DNA, the CDR3 is TGTGCCAGCAGCTCGCAGGGGGTCTGGACTGAAGCTTTCTTT.

CDR3 bases: TGTGCCATCAGTGAAGGGGGATCTGAAAAACTGTTTTTT. Its translation is CAISEGGSEKLFF. The rearrangement joins TRBV10-3 to TRBJ1-4; possibly TRBD1 for D (6 bases). In germline, CDR1 is ENHRY, CDR2 SYGVKD. V was shortened by 3 bases and J by 7 bases, with 9 bases between the two germline ends. CDR3 length: 13 amino acids.

As regards this clonotype: At one of its ends the junction is not consistent with the germline gene, which may arise from a read error. The V and J genes are TRBV7-2 and TRBJ2-3; 9 bases agree with TRBD2. The germline gives CDR1 SGHTA, CDR2 FQGNSA. The CDR3 has 19 amino acids. The CDR3 protein is CASSWFMRERGASTDTRYF. Written as DNA, the CDR3 is TGTGCCAGCAGCTGGTTTATGCGGGAGCGGGGGGCTAGCACAGATACGCGGTATTTT. Full variable domain (remainder filled in from reference TRBV7-2 and TRBJ2-3): GAGVSQSPSNKVTEKGKDVELRCDPISGHTALYWYRQSLGQGLEFLIYFQGNSAPDKSGLPSDRFSAERTGGSVSTLTIQRTQQEDSAVYLCASSWFMRERGASTDTRYFGPGTRLTVL.

V gene TRBV10-3 combines with J gene TRBJ1-4; TRBD1 agrees at 11 bases. This CDR3 comprises 14 residues. Trimming removed 8 bases from V and 6 bases from J; junction bases left unmatched: 5. In germline, CDR1 is ENHRY, CDR2 SYGVKD. For the CDR3, the DNA is TGTGCCATCGGGGACAGGGGGAGTGATGAAAAACTGTTTTTT. It yields the protein CAIGDRGSDEKLFF.

This chain uses TRBV27 with TRBJ2-7; 7 bases match TRBD2. The V segment lost 2 bases and the J segment 4 bases; nucleotides outside the gene matches: 14. The CDR3 has 17 residues. The germline gives CDR1 MNHEY, CDR2 SMNVEV (reference sequence). The CDR3 sequence: CASSLLLRRGMVYEQYF. The CDR3 region has the DNA TGTGCCAGCAGTTTACTCCTTCGGCGGGGGATGGTTTACGAGCAGTACTTC.

As regards this clonotype: Lacking the conserved final phenylalanine or tryptophan, this CDR3 likely reflects a read error. The DNA is omitted, as the CDR3 cannot be located on it reliably, and the CDR3 follows TCRdb's listing. The V and J genes are TRBV2 and TRBJ2-2; the D call TRBD1 from the table was never checked on the DNA. Germline CDR1 is SNHLY and CDR2 is FYNNEI. Termini included, the CDR3 measures 15 amino acids. CDR3 region: CASSKTGPDTGELCA.

This clonotype has ten or more counts. V is TRBV9 and J is TRBJ2-5; 8 nucleotides agree with TRBD1. V trimming: 4 bases; J trimming: 5 bases; junction bases outside the gene matches: 10. Germline-derived CDR1 and CDR2 are SGDLS and YYNGEE. The CDR3 covers 15 residues. The CDR3 region is CASSTATGVGETQYF. CDR3 DNA sequence: TGTGCCAGCAGCACCGCGACAGGGGTTGGGGAGACCCAGTACTTC. Filled out from reference TRBV9 and TRBJ2-5, the complete variable domain reads DSGVTQTPKHLITATGQRVTLRCSPRSGDLSVYWYQQSLDQGLQFLIQYYNGEERAKGNILERFSAQQFPDLHSELNLSSLELGDSALYFCASSTATGVGETQYFGPGTRLLVL.

The chain links TRBV11-1 to TRBJ2-5; 12 bases match TRBD2. V lost 3 bases to trimming and J lost 2 bases; unmatched junction nucleotides: 4. There are 16 residues in the CDR3. In germline, CDR1 is SGHAT, CDR2 FQDESV (reference sequence). CDR3 loop: CASSFFGLAGQETQYF. The CDR3 DNA is TGTGCCAGCAGCTTTTTTGGACTAGCGGGGCAAGAGACCCAGTACTTC.

The count of this clonotype is one. The chain couples TRBV5-1 to TRBJ2-5; D might be TRBD2 (5 bases). V dropped 0 bases and J dropped 7 bases, with 19 bases sitting between them. Germline V gene sequence: CDR1 SGHRS, CDR2 YFSETQ. CDR3 size: 16 residues. CDR3 nucleotide sequence: TGCGCCAGCAGCTTGGCCATCGACCCTTCCGGAGGGACCCAGTACTTC. It codes for CASSLAIDPSGGTQYF.

The sample holds many counts of this clonotype. CDR3 DNA: TGTGCCAGCAGTGGGGGACAGGGGAATTCACCCCTCCACTTT. Residues: CASSGGQGNSPLHF. The V gene is TRBV12-3 or TRBV12-4, the J gene TRBJ1-6, with TRBD1 matching 10 bases. The V gene end was trimmed by 5 bases and the J gene end by 7 bases; junction bases not matched to a gene: 2. The length of the CDR3 is 14 residues.

Notes on this clonotype: This could be a read error, since a much larger clone is one nucleotide away. The CDR3 DNA is TGCGCCAGCAGCCCGAATCACTTTACACAGGGATACAATCGGCCCCAGCATTTT. The encoded protein is CASSPNHFTQGYNRPQHF. The chain uses TRBV7-2 and TRBJ1-5; TRBD1 might be the D (6 bases). CDR3 size: 18 residues. Per the germline V gene, CDR1 is SGHTA and CDR2 is FQGNSA.

The chain has TRBV30 and TRBJ1-5; D not resolved. The CDR3 totals 14 residues. V lost 2 bases to trimming and J lost 2 bases, with 10 bases between them. The germline CDR1 and CDR2 sequences are GTSNPN and SVGIG (reference sequence). CDR3 nucleotides: TGTGCCTGGAGTCCAGCGGCCGGCAATCAGCCCCAGCATTTT. Its protein product is CAWSPAAGNQPQHF.